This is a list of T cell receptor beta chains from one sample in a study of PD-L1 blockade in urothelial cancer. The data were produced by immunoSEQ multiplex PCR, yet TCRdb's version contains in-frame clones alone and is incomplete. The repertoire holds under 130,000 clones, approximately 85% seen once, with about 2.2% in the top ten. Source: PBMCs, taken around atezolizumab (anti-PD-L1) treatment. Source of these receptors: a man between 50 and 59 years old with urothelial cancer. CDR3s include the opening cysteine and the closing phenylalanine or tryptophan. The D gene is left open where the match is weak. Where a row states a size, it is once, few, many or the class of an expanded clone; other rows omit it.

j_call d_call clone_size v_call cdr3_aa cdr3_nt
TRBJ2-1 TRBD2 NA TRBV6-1 CASSGTSGYNEQFF TGTGCCAGCAGTGGGACTAGCGGCTACAATGAGCAGTTCTTC
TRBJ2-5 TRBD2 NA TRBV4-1 CASSHGSGMETQYF TGCGCCAGCAGCCACGGTAGCGGGATGGAGACCCAGTACTTC
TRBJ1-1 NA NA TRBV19 CASSSLSTDEAFF TGTGCCAGTAGTTCCTTATCGACAGATGAAGCTTTCTTT
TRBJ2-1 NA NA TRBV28 CASIGGLGSEQFF TGTGCCAGCATAGGGGGTCTGGGGAGTGAGCAGTTCTTC
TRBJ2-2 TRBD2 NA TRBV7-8 CASSYGLADTGELFF TGTGCCAGCAGCTACGGACTAGCGGACACCGGGGAGCTGTTTTTT
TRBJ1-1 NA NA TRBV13 CASSFRATGLNTEAFF TGTGCCAGCAGCTTCCGAGCGACAGGACTGAACACTGAAGCTTTCTTT
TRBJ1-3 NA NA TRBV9 CASSGLRWGNTIYF TGTGCCAGCAGCGGGTTGAGGTGGGGAAACACCATATATTTT
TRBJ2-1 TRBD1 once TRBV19 CASSLLPFVQGDVSYNEQFF TGTGCCAGTAGTCTCCTCCCGTTTGTACAGGGGGACGTCTCCTACAATGAGCAGTTCTTC
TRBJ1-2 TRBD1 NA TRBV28 CASSYGQARHYGYTF TGTGCCAGCAGTTACGGACAGGCCAGGCACTATGGCTACACCTTC
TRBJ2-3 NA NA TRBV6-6 CASSPRRDTQYF TGTGCCAGCAGCCCACGGCGGGATACGCAGTATTTT
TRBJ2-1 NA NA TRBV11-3 CASSLDRGGYSEQFF TGTGCCAGCAGCTTAGACAGGGGAGGGTACAGTGAGCAGTTCTTC
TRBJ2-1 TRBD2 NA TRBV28 CASSFPPGLAGGREQFF TGTGCCAGCAGTTTCCCCCCGGGACTAGCGGGAGGGCGGGAGCAGTTCTTC
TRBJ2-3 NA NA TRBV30 CAWAYRVPSDTQYF TGTGCCTGGGCTTACAGGGTACCCTCAGATACGCAGTATTTT
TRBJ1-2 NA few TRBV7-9 CASSLDGGAARDYTF TGTGCCAGCAGCTTAGACGGCGGGGCCGCAAGGGACTACACCTTC
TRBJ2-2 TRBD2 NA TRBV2 CASSVLAASPGELFF TGTGCCAGCAGTGTTCTAGCGGCGAGCCCCGGGGAGCTGTTTTTT
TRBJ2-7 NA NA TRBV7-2 CASSHTPGLGVEQYF TGTGCCAGCAGCCACACCCCGGGACTCGGCGTCGAGCAGTACTTC
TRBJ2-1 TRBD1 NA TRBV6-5 CASSSHRQGTEQFF TGTGCCAGCAGTTCCCATAGACAGGGGACGGAGCAGTTCTTC
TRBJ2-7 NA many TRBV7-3 CASSLGTGLEQYF TGTGCCAGCAGCCTTGGGACGGGACTGGAGCAGTACTTC
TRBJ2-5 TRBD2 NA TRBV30 CAWRETSGLQETQYF TGTGCCTGGAGGGAGACTAGCGGACTTCAAGAGACCCAGTACTTC
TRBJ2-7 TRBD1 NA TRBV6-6 CASRPSDRGDEQYF TGTGCCAGCAGACCCAGCGACAGGGGCGACGAGCAGTACTTC
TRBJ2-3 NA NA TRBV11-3 CASSSGGLGDTQYF TGTGCCAGCAGCAGTGGAGGCCTCGGAGATACGCAGTATTTT
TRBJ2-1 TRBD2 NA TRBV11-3 CASSLGGTFSSYNEQFF TGTGCCAGCAGCTTGGGAGGGACTTTCAGCTCCTACAATGAGCAGTTCTTC
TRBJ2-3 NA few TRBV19 CASNKEQATDTQYF TGTGCCAGTAACAAGGAACAGGCCACAGATACGCAGTATTTT
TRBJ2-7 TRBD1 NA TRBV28 CASSLEGAYKEQYF TGTGCCAGCAGTTTAGAGGGGGCTTACAAAGAGCAGTACTTC
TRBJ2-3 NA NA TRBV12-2 CASRLVGTGVTDTQYF TGTGCAAGTCGCTTAGTTGGGACAGGAGTCACAGATACGCAGTATTTT
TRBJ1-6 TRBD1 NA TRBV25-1 CASTPRDRDLQSPLHF TGTGCCAGCACCCCCCGGGACAGGGACCTTCAATCACCCCTCCACTTT
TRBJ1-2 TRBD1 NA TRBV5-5 CASSFNDRDSYGYTF TGTGCCAGCAGCTTCAACGACCGGGACAGCTATGGCTACACCTTC
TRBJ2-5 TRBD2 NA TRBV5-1 CASLPTSGAVAQYF TGCGCCAGCCTACCGACTAGCGGGGCGGTGGCCCAGTACTTC
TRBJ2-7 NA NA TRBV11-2 CASSLNFGRSYEQYF TGTGCCAGCAGCTTAAATTTTGGGAGATCCTACGAGCAGTACTTC
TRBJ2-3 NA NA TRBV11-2 CASSLSSTGEVRDTQYF TGTGCCAGCAGCTTATCCTCTACGGGAGAGGTCAGAGATACGCAGTATTTT
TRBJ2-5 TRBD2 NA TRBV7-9 CASSLLAGSETQYF TGTGCCAGCAGCTTACTAGCGGGGTCGGAGACCCAGTACTTC
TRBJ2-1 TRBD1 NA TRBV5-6 CASSLVGTDYNEQFF TGTGCCAGCAGCTTGGTAGGGACAGACTACAATGAGCAGTTCTTC
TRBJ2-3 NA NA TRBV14 CASSLSFFTRDTQYF TGTGCCAGCAGCCTTAGCTTTTTTACGCGGGATACGCAGTATTTT
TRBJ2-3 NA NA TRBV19 CASSIGFSLVDTQYF TGTGCCAGTAGTATAGGTTTTAGCCTCGTAGATACGCAGTATTTT
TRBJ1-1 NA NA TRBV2 CASKGRGRENTEAFF TGTGCCAGCAAGGGGCGAGGCAGGGAGAACACTGAAGCTTTCTTT
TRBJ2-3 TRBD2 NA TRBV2 CASRTSESTDTQYF TGTGCCAGCAGGACTAGCGAAAGCACAGATACGCAGTATTTT
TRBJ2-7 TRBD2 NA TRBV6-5 CASSGVAGVDEQYF TGTGCCAGCAGTGGGGTAGCGGGAGTTGACGAGCAGTACTTC